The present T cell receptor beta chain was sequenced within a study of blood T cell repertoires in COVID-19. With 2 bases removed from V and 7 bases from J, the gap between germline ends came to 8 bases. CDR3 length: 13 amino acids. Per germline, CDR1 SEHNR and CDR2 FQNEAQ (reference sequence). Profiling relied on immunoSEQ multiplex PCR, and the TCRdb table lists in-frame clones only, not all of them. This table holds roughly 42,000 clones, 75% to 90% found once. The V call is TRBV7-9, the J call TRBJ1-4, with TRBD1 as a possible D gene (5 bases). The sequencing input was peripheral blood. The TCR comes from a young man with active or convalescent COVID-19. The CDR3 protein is CASSLQGREKLFF. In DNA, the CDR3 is TGTGCCAGCAGCTTACAGGGCCGTGAAAAACTGTTTTTT.